These T cell receptor beta chains were read from a single sample in a study of glioma-infiltrating T cells after dendritic cell vaccination. Profiling relied on immunoSEQ multiplex PCR, and the TCRdb table lists in-frame clones only, not all of them. The profile shows approximately 82,000 clones, 80% to 90% of them singletons. The sequencing here drew on blood, taken before dendritic cell vaccination. All receptors derive from a human donor with glioblastoma. Each CDR3 is given with its conserved first and last residue. A D gene is named only where the DNA matches it firmly. Size tells how often a clone was seen (once, few, many) or the class of an expanded clone, and some rows leave it out.

size: NA
J: TRBJ1-3
V: TRBV10-3
D: NA
CDR3: CAISESNNYSGNTIYF
DNA: TGTGCCATCAGTGAGTCGAACAACTACTCTGGAAACACCATATATTTT

size: NA
J: TRBJ1-1
V: TRBV18
D: NA
CDR3: CASSPANTEAFF
DNA: TGTGCCAGCTCACCGGCGAACACTGAAGCTTTCTTT

size: NA
J: TRBJ1-5
V: TRBV7-8
D: NA
CDR3: CASSLENQGYQPQHF
DNA: TGTGCCAGCAGCTTAGAGAACCAGGGCTATCAGCCCCAGCATTTT

size: NA
J: TRBJ2-3
V: TRBV2
D: TRBD2
CDR3: CAAFRRTSGGAGSDTQYF
DNA: TGTGCCGCCTTCAGGAGGACTAGCGGGGGGGCCGGTTCAGATACGCAGTATTTT

size: NA
J: TRBJ1-6
V: TRBV7-3
D: NA
CDR3: CASSFRGSNSPLHF
DNA: TGTGCCAGCAGCTTCAGGGGCAGTAATTCACCCCTCCACTTT

size: few
J: TRBJ1-4
V: TRBV5-6
D: NA
CDR3: CASSLTSGEKLFF
DNA: TGTGCCAGCAGCTTGACGTCGGGTGAAAAACTGTTTTTT

size: NA
J: TRBJ2-7
V: TRBV10-3
D: TRBD2
CDR3: CAIMTTSGSSYEQYF
DNA: TGTGCCATCATGACTACTAGCGGGAGTTCGTACGAGCAGTACTTC

size: NA
J: TRBJ1-2
V: TRBV7-8
D: NA
CDR3: CASSLAEGANYGYTF
DNA: TGTGCCAGCAGCTTAGCCGAGGGAGCTAACTATGGCTACACCTTC

size: NA
J: TRBJ2-5
V: TRBV2
D: TRBD2
CDR3: CASSESLGGETQYF
DNA: TGTGCCAGCAGCGAATCCCTGGGAGGGGAGACCCAGTACTTC

size: once
J: TRBJ2-2
V: TRBV21-1
D: NA
CDR3: CASSNTGQVNTGELFF
DNA: TGTGCCAGCAGCAACACGGGACAGGTCAACACCGGGGAGCTGTTTTTT

size: NA
J: TRBJ1-6
V: TRBV5-1
D: NA
CDR3: CASSLGAGGDSPLHF
DNA: TGCGCCAGCAGCCTCGGGGCGGGGGGTGATTCACCCCTCCACTTT

size: once
J: TRBJ1-5
V: TRBV7-9
D: NA
CDR3: CASSLATGNQPQHF
DNA: TGTGCCAGCAGCTTAGCTACCGGTAATCAGCCCCAGCATTTT

size: NA
J: TRBJ1-4
V: TRBV6-1
D: NA
CDR3: CASIRSRATNEKLFF
DNA: TGTGCCAGCATCCGGTCGAGGGCAACTAATGAAAAACTGTTTTTT

size: NA
J: TRBJ1-2
V: TRBV7-8
D: TRBD1
CDR3: CASSERQGRGYTF
DNA: TGTGCCAGCAGCGAAAGACAGGGGCGAGGCTACACCTTC

size: NA
J: TRBJ2-3
V: TRBV27
D: NA
CDR3: CASSSFSSTDTQYF
DNA: TGTGCCAGCAGTTCGTTTTCTAGCACAGATACGCAGTATTTT

size: NA
J: TRBJ1-2
V: TRBV2
D: NA
CDR3: CASSAGQRGYTF
DNA: TGTGCCAGCAGTGCCGGACAGCGCGGCTACACCTTC

size: NA
J: TRBJ1-5
V: TRBV5-1
D: TRBD1
CDR3: CASSLRTGEAPHNQPQHF
DNA: TGCGCCAGCAGCCTCAGGACAGGGGAGGCACCACACAATCAGCCCCAGCATTTT

size: NA
J: TRBJ1-1
V: TRBV27
D: NA
CDR3: CASSPPRGEAFF
DNA: TGTGCCAGCAGTCCCCCCCGGGGTGAAGCTTTCTTT

size: NA
J: TRBJ2-7
V: TRBV19
D: NA
CDR3: CASSIGGVSYEQYF
DNA: TGTGCCAGTAGTATAGGGGGGGTCTCCTACGAGCAGTACTTC

size: NA
J: TRBJ1-3
V: TRBV6-1
D: TRBD1
CDR3: CASSEGAGGRNTIYF
DNA: TGTGCCAGCAGTGAAGGAGCAGGGGGCAGAAACACCATATATTTT

size: NA
J: TRBJ2-2
V: TRBV18
D: TRBD1
CDR3: CASSPRQGASTGELFF
DNA: TGTGCCAGCTCACCACGACAGGGAGCGAGCACCGGGGAGCTGTTTTTT

size: NA
J: TRBJ1-2
V: TRBV9
D: NA
CDR3: CASSVGPGHGYTF
DNA: TGTGCCAGCAGCGTAGGTCCAGGGCATGGCTACACCTTC